These 14 T cell receptor beta chains came from one sample sequenced in a study of human T cells and chemical hapten exposure. Documented time point: patch test 3, about 24 weeks after DPC sensitization. Treatment specified: therapeutic diphenylcyclopropenone sensitization with weekly scalp DPC. MiXCR was run by TCRdb on the RACE reads, yielding one entry per CDR3 protein. The table shows under 200,000 distinct CDR3 sequences, with 28% occurring only once. The specimen was whole blood, collected in connection with sensitization to the hapten diphenylcyclopropenone (DPC). Every receptor here comes from a woman aged 18-29 years with alopecia areata. Some clones in this sample may be carry-over from other donors' samples.

This sequence joins TRBV7-2 and TRBJ2-3; possibly TRBD1 for D (5 bases). The length of the CDR3 is 15 residues. CDR1 SGHTA and CDR2 FQGNSA come from the germline V gene. Trimming removed 1 base from V and 2 bases from J, with 10 bases in between. CDR3 loop: CASSLVRRVTDTQYF. CDR3 DNA sequence: TGTGCCAGCAGCTTAGTGCGCAGGGTCACAGATACGCAGTATTTT.

The chain couples TRBV7-2 to TRBJ1-1; 12 bases fit TRBD1. The CDR3 is 17 amino acids. V gave up 3 bases and J gave up 3 bases; unmatched junction bases: 8. Germline CDR1 is SGHTA and CDR2 is FQGNSA. CDR3 bases: TGTGCCAGCAGCTTCACCGGGACAGGGGGCTTCGACACTGAAGCTTTCTTT. This codes for CASSFTGTGGFDTEAFF.

A few counts support this clonotype. The rearrangement joins TRBV24-1 to TRBJ2-1, with 8 bases aligning to TRBD2. The CDR3 has 14 residues. The germline CDR1 and CDR2 sequences are KGHDR and SFDVKD. With 5 bases clipped from V and 7 bases from J, the junction kept 6 bases outside the gene matches. CDR3 DNA: TGTGCCACCAGTGGGGCTAGCGGGCGGAATGAGCAGTTCTTC. This encodes CATSGASGRNEQFF.

This chain links TRBV7-9 with TRBJ2-1; D may be TRBD1 or TRBD2 (6 bases each). V was pared by 7 bases and J by 9 bases, with 13 bases between. The CDR3 is made up of 12 amino acids. Germline V gene sequence: CDR1 SEHNR, CDR2 FQNEAQ (reference sequence). The DNA of the CDR3 is TGTGCCAGCACTTTCGGAGGGGGTGAGCAGTTCTTC. It yields the protein CASTFGGGEQFF.

The CDR3 protein is CASVPRRGEGNTIYF. The CDR3, as DNA: TGTGCCAGTGTTCCCCGCAGAGGCGAGGGAAACACCATATATTTT. The chain couples TRBV6-6 to TRBJ1-3; D gene ambiguous. The V gene's germline CDR1 is MNHNY and CDR2 SVGAGI (reference sequence). CDR3 length: 15 amino acids. The V gene lost 9 bases and the J gene lost 4 bases, with 19 bases spanning the gap.

The rearrangement joins TRBV7-2 to TRBJ2-3; 7 bases align to TRBD2. The CDR3 length is 12 residues. Trimming removed 6 bases from V and 11 bases from J; junction bases left unmatched: 8. The V gene's germline CDR1 is SGHTA and CDR2 FQGNSA. CDR3 region: CASSTRLALQYF. CDR3 coding DNA: TGTGCCAGCAGTACTAGACTAGCACTGCAGTATTTT.

This clonotype was counted between two and nine times. J is TRBJ2-2 and V is TRBV11-2; 14 bases agree with TRBD2. CDR3 length equals 15 residues. Per the germline V gene, CDR1 is SGHAT and CDR2 is FQNNGV. V trimming: 5 bases; J trimming: 10 bases; junction bases outside the gene matches: 6. CDR3: CASSPGLAGAEELFF. Written as DNA, the CDR3 is TGTGCCAGCAGCCCGGGACTAGCGGGAGCGGAGGAGCTGTTTTTT.

The chain has TRBV7-9 and TRBJ1-6; TRBD1 might be the D (5 bases). CDR3 length: 11 residues. Between the trimmed V and J ends, which lost 5 bases and 15 bases, there was a span of 11 bases. CDR1 and CDR2 from the germline V gene are SEHNR and FQNEAQ (reference sequence). CDR3 sequence reads: CASSPGPNLHF. The CDR3 nucleotides are TGTGCCAGCAGCCCGGGACCCAACCTCCACTTT. The full variable domain, with the rest looked up from reference TRBV7-9 and TRBJ1-6, is DTGVSQNPRHKITKRGQNVTFRCDPISEHNRLYWYRQTLGQGPEFLTYFQNEAQLEKSRLLSDRFSAERPKGSFSTLEIQRTEQGDSAMYLCASSPGPNLHFGNGTRLTVT.

This clonotype was picked up a small number of times. The chain uses TRBV4-3 and TRBJ2-5, with 9 bases matching TRBD2. Trimming removed 0 bases from V and 9 bases from J; junction bases left unmatched: 5. The germline V gene encodes CDR1 LGHNA and CDR2 YSLEER. This CDR3 has 14 residues. CDR3 coding DNA: TGCGCCAGCAGCCAAGACTCCAGCGGGGGGCCCCAGTACTTC. It is translated as CASSQDSSGGPQYF.

J is TRBJ2-7 and V is TRBV27; 7 nucleotides match TRBD1. V was clipped by 4 bases and J by 2 bases; unmatched bases: 8. Looked up from germline, CDR1 is MNHEY and CDR2 is SMNVEV (reference sequence). This CDR3 spans 15 amino acids. This chain's CDR3 is CASSSRQGLAYEQYF. The DNA of the CDR3 is TGTGCCAGCAGTTCCCGACAGGGTCTGGCCTACGAGCAGTACTTC.

This clonotype has more than one count but fewer than ten. J is TRBJ2-1 and V is TRBV7-2; 10 bases match TRBD2. From germline, CDR1 is SGHTA and CDR2 FQGNSA. The CDR3 extends over 17 amino acids. Trimming removed 4 bases from V and 6 bases from J; junction bases left unmatched: 12. The CDR3 sequence is CASSSHKGSGGRNEQFF. CDR3 coding DNA: TGTGCCAGCAGCTCCCACAAAGGTAGCGGGGGGCGCAATGAGCAGTTCTTC.

This chain connects TRBV28 to TRBJ2-1, with 10 bases aligning to TRBD1. Looked up from germline, CDR1 is MDHEN and CDR2 is SYDVKM. V lost 5 bases, J lost 1 base, and 5 bases stayed unmatched. CDR3 length equals 16 residues. The CDR3 DNA sequence: TGTGCCAGCAGTCGGACAGGGGGGGGGTCCTACAATGAGCAGTTCTTC. Translated: CASSRTGGGSYNEQFF.

The chain recombines TRBV2 with TRBJ1-6; 9 bases are shared with TRBD1. The junction had 6 bases not matched to a gene; V was cut back by 6 bases and J by 6 bases. Germline V gene lookup returns CDR1 SNHLY and CDR2 FYNNEI. The CDR3 consists of 15 residues. This CDR3 is CASRVRQGGNSPLHF. CDR3 sequence (DNA): TGTGCCAGCAGGGTGCGACAGGGGGGTAATTCACCCCTCCACTTT.

This clonotype was picked up a small number of times. The J gene is TRBJ2-5, the V gene TRBV5-1, with 10 nucleotides matching TRBD2. CDR1 SGHRS and CDR2 YFSETQ come from the germline V gene. With V trimmed by 5 bases and J by 2 bases, 3 bases remained unmatched. The CDR3 runs 14 residues. CDR3 coding DNA: TGCGCCAGCAGGGTACTAGCGGGACAAGAGACCCAGTACTTC. It is translated as CASRVLAGQETQYF. Variable domain in full (rest from reference TRBV5-1 and TRBJ2-5): KAGVTQTPRYLIKTRGQQVTLSCSPISGHRSVSWYQQTPGQGLQFLFEYFSETQRNKGNFPGRFSGRQFSNSRSEMNVSTLELGDSALYLCASRVLAGQETQYFGPGTRLLVL.